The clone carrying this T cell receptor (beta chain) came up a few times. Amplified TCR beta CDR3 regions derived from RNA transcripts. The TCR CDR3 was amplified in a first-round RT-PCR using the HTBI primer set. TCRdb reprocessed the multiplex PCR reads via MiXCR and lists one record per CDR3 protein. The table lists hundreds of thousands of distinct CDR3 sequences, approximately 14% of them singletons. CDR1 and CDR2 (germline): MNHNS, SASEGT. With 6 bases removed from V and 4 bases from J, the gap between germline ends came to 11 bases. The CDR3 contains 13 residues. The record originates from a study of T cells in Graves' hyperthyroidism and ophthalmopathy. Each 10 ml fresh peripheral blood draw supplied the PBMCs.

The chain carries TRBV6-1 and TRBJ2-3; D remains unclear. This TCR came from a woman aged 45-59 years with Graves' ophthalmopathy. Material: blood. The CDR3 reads CASSQVWSDTQYF. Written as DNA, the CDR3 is TGTGCCAGCAGCCAGGTTTGGTCAGATACGCAGTATTTT.